The 17 T cell receptor beta chains listed next were all sequenced from one sample in a study of cytomegalovirus exposure and HLA in healthy donors. The PCR ran on 60 Vbeta and 13 Jbeta primers. Here immunoSEQ multiplex PCR was the method, and the copy in TCRdb shows in-frame clones only, minus some. The sample records about 200,000 clones, about 77% being singletons. Sequenced material: PBMCs. The receptors originated from a woman aged 25-40 years in good health and CMV-seronegative.

V gene TRBV11-2 combines with J gene TRBJ1-2, with D unclear. Germline values: CDR1 SGHAT, CDR2 FQNNGV. V was pared by 1 base and J by 4 bases, with 13 bases between. The CDR3 is 15 residues long. The CDR3 here is CASSLGQPGFYGYTF. DNA for the CDR3: TGTGCCAGCAGCTTAGGCCAGCCGGGTTTCTATGGCTACACCTTC. Variable domain in full (rest from reference TRBV11-2 and TRBJ1-2): EAGVAQSPRYKIIEKRQSVAFWCNPISGHATLYWYQQILGQGPKLLIQFQNNGVVDDSQLPKDRFSAERLKGVDSTLKIQPAKLEDSAVYLCASSLGQPGFYGYTFGSGTRLTVV.

The rearrangement uses TRBV9 and TRBJ2-7; 12 nucleotides line up with TRBD1. CDR1 SGDLS and CDR2 YYNGEE come from the germline V gene. Trimming removed 2 bases from V and 2 bases from J; junction bases left unmatched: 2. This CDR3 region has 15 residues. In DNA form, the CDR3 reads TGTGCCAGCAGCGTCGGGACAGGGGGCGCCTACGAGCAGTACTTC. Protein sequence: CASSVGTGGAYEQYF. The whole variable domain, remainder taken from reference TRBV9 and TRBJ2-7, is DSGVTQTPKHLITATGQRVTLRCSPRSGDLSVYWYQQSLDQGLQFLIQYYNGEERAKGNILERFSAQQFPDLHSELNLSSLELGDSALYFCASSVGTGGAYEQYFGPGTRLTVT.

This clone is a singleton in its sample. The rearrangement links TRBV6-4 to TRBJ2-3; 8 bases match TRBD2. The germline gives CDR1 MRHNA, CDR2 SNTAGT. The CDR3 contains 13 residues. Trimming took 4 bases from V and 3 from J; bases not matched to a gene: 0. The CDR3 sequence: CASSASGTDTQYF. The CDR3 coding sequence is TGTGCCAGCAGTGCTAGCGGGACAGATACGCAGTATTTT.

The CDR3 protein is CASSPPGTSRGEQYF. CDR3 bases: TGTGCCAGCAGCCCCCCCGGGACTAGCAGGGGCGAGCAGTACTTC. The chain recombines TRBV5-4 with TRBJ2-7; 9 bases fit TRBD2. This CDR3 has 15 amino acids. Germline CDR1 SGHNT, CDR2 YYREEE (reference sequence). The ends lost 4 bases at V and 6 bases at J; junction bases unmatched: 11.

V and J are TRBV12-5 and TRBJ2-7; 10 bases are a match to TRBD1. V was clipped by 1 base and J by 5 bases; unmatched bases: 2. In germline, CDR1 is LGHNT, CDR2 FRNRAP. The CDR3 is made up of 14 amino acids. The CDR3 DNA follows: TGTGCTAGTGGTTTGGGACAGGGGGCCGACGAGCAGTACTTC. This translates into CASGLGQGADEQYF.

The genes are TRBV5-1 and TRBJ2-3; a possible D gene is TRBD2 (7 bases). The CDR3 runs to 15 residues. Trimming took 4 bases from V and 6 from J, leaving 18 bases between them. Germline values: CDR1 SGHRS, CDR2 YFSETQ. CDR3 sequence reads: CASSGRGGGTDTQYF. The CDR3 DNA reads TGCGCCAGCAGCGGGCGAGGGGGGGGGACGGATACGCAGTATTTT.

This clone was detected only a few times. J is TRBJ1-2 and V is TRBV7-2; 7 bases map to TRBD1. Germline V gene sequence: CDR1 SGHTA, CDR2 FQGNSA. J lost 3 bases, V lost 2 bases, and 3 bases had no gene match. The CDR3 has 14 residues. CDR3 nucleotide sequence: TGTGCCAGCAGCTTACATGACAGGGACTATGGCTACACCTTC. This encodes CASSLHDRDYGYTF.

The rearrangement joins TRBV5-1 to TRBJ1-2, with D hard to call. The CDR3 spans 13 residues. The germline V and J ends were trimmed by 2 bases and 4 bases, with 9 bases remaining between them. Germline V gene data show CDR1 as SGHRS and CDR2 as YFSETQ. In nucleotides, the CDR3 is TGCGCCAGCAGCTTTGGCGGTGCCTATGGCTACACCTTC. Translation gives CASSFGGAYGYTF.

This chain uses TRBV5-8 with TRBJ1-2; TRBD1 might be the D (6 bases). The CDR3 spans 14 residues. CDR1 and CDR2 from the germline V gene are SGHTS and YDEGEE. The V and J ends lost 4 bases and 2 bases respectively, with 12 bases between them. CDR3 loop: CASSLDRPNYGYTF. DNA for the CDR3: TGTGCCAGCAGCCTGGACAGACCCAACTATGGCTACACCTTC.

This chain uses TRBV28 with TRBJ1-2; 8 nucleotides agree with TRBD1. V lost 10 bases and J lost 11; bases outside the gene matches: 24. Germline assignment: CDR1 MDHEN and CDR2 SYDVKM. The CDR3 length is 16 residues. The DNA of the CDR3 is TGTGCCACTCATGAGGCAGGGGGCGTTAAATCGCAAAGATACACCTTC. Residues: CATHEAGGVKSQRYTF.

The J gene is TRBJ2-5, the V gene TRBV5-1, with D possibly TRBD2 on 5 matching bases. V was clipped by 0 bases and J by 9 bases, with 18 bases between them. Germline CDR1 reads SGHRS; CDR2 reads YFSETQ. This CDR3 is built from 15 residues. CDR3 DNA sequence: TGCGCCAGCAGCTTGGAGGCCTCCGGGGTATCGCCCCAGTACTTC. Amino acids: CASSLEASGVSPQYF. The variable domain in full, completed from reference TRBV5-1 and TRBJ2-5, reads KAGVTQTPRYLIKTRGQQVTLSCSPISGHRSVSWYQQTPGQGLQFLFEYFSETQRNKGNFPGRFSGRQFSNSRSEMNVSTLELGDSALYLCASSLEASGVSPQYFGPGTRLLVL.

The J gene is TRBJ1-1, the V gene TRBV10-2; TRBD1 might be the D (5 bases). This CDR3 has 14 amino acids. Germline CDR1 WSHSY, CDR2 SAAADI. V was trimmed by 6 bases and J by 6 bases, leaving 17 bases between them. The CDR3 is CASSEISGISEAFF. In nucleotides, the CDR3 is TGCGCCAGCAGCGAGATCTCAGGGATTTCTGAAGCTTTCTTT.

The chain couples TRBV4-2 to TRBJ2-1, with D unclear. Trimming stripped 4 bases from V and 6 bases from J, with 22 bases between. The CDR3 is 17 residues long. Germline assignment: CDR1 LGHNA and CDR2 YNFKEQ. For the CDR3, the DNA is TGTGCCAGCAGCCCACGATCCCTGGGTGGCGGCTCCAATGAGCAGTTCTTC. Translating it yields CASSPRSLGGGSNEQFF.

The chain uses TRBV7-2 and TRBJ1-1; D gene uncertain. The V gene's germline CDR1 is SGHTA and CDR2 FQGNSA. This CDR3 spans 13 amino acids. Trimming shortened V by 2 bases and J by 0 bases, and 4 bases separated the two germline ends. The DNA for the CDR3 is TGTGCCAGCAGCTTAATCATGAACACTGAAGCTTTCTTT. It yields the protein CASSLIMNTEAFF.

A single count supports this clone. The genes are TRBV10-3 and TRBJ1-1; D not resolved. The CDR3 extends over 13 amino acids. CDR1 and CDR2 (germline): ENHRY, SYGVKD. Between the trimmed V and J ends, which lost 3 bases and 0 bases, there was a span of 5 bases. The CDR3 sequence: CAISDRMNTEAFF. DNA of the CDR3: TGTGCCATCAGTGACAGGATGAACACTGAAGCTTTCTTT.

The rearrangement joins TRBV5-1 to TRBJ2-7, with 12 positions matching TRBD1. This CDR3 comprises 15 residues. V lost 4 bases to trimming and J lost 6 bases; unmatched junction nucleotides: 8. The germline gives CDR1 SGHRS, CDR2 YFSETQ. In DNA form, the CDR3 reads TGCGCCAGCAGCGGGACAGGGGGCAGATATGGCGAGCAGTACTTC. Its translation is CASSGTGGRYGEQYF.

This clone was recorded once. The chain links TRBV19 to TRBJ1-5, with a possible D match to TRBD1 (6 bases). The CDR3 totals 13 residues. V lost 5 bases, J lost 7 bases, and 12 bases lay in between. Germline V gene sequence: CDR1 LNHDA, CDR2 SQIVND (reference sequence). Written as DNA, the CDR3 is TGTGCCAGTAGTCCAGGGGCGCGACAGCCCCAGCATTTT. It specifies CASSPGARQPQHF.